The rows below give T cell receptor beta chains drawn from one sample of a study of blood T cell repertoires in COVID-19. TCRdb keeps only in-frame clones here, not all; method: immunoSEQ multiplex PCR. The sample yields around 50,000 clones, 65% to 90% seen once. Sequencing was carried out using peripheral blood. The source is a woman aged 80 or older with acute or convalescent COVID-19. Both conserved end residues are part of each CDR3. D genes are given only for firm matches. Not every row has a clone size; where given, it reads once, few, many or a size class.

cdr3_nt cdr3_aa d_call clone_size j_call v_call
TGTGCCAGCAGCACGGAGGGGTACACAGATACGCAGTATTTT CASSTEGYTDTQYF NA NA TRBJ2-3 TRBV7-9
TGTGCCAGCAGCCTTGAGGGGGCGGTGAACACTGAAGCTTTCTTT CASSLEGAVNTEAFF TRBD1 NA TRBJ1-1 TRBV7-8
TGTGCCATCAGCCCCGGCTCGGAGGCTGAGACCCAGTACTTC CAISPGSEAETQYF NA NA TRBJ2-5 TRBV10-3
TGTGCCAGCAGCTTAGAGGGGCCTGAAGCTTTCTTT CASSLEGPEAFF NA NA TRBJ1-1 TRBV11-2
TGTGCCAGCAGTGAATACGACAGGGTGAACACTGAAGCTTTCTTT CASSEYDRVNTEAFF TRBD1 NA TRBJ1-1 TRBV6-1
TGTGCCAGTAGTATAGGTTCCAGCGAGGAGTGGTATTTT CASSIGSSEEWYF NA once TRBJ2-3 TRBV19
TGTGCCAGCAGCCCCCGGCCAGGGGGGTACAATGAGCAGTTCTTC CASSPRPGGYNEQFF NA NA TRBJ2-1 TRBV7-2
TGTGCCAGCAGCCCAGTGGACAGGGACGACTATGGCTACACCTTC CASSPVDRDDYGYTF TRBD1 NA TRBJ1-2 TRBV7-8
TGTGCCTGGAACGAGGGAGGGACAGGGGGAAACACCATATATTTT CAWNEGGTGGNTIYF TRBD1 NA TRBJ1-3 TRBV30
TGTGCCAGCAGCCAAGTGGAGAATCAGCCCCAGCATTTT CASSQVENQPQHF NA NA TRBJ1-5 TRBV3-1/TRBV3-2
TGCAGCGTTCGGGACACCCCCTACGAGCAGTACTTC CSVRDTPYEQYF NA NA TRBJ2-7 TRBV29-1
TGTGCCAGCAGCCCGGGGACTAGCGGGGGAAGGGAGACCCAGTACTTC CASSPGTSGGRETQYF TRBD2 NA TRBJ2-5 TRBV5-8
TGTGCCAGCAGCCAAGATTTGCTATCCTCGGGGACGCAGTATTTT CASSQDLLSSGTQYF NA NA TRBJ2-3 TRBV4-2
TGTGCCAGCAGCCCCCTCGGAGGACTAGCGGGGGGGCCCGGGGAGCTGTTTTTT CASSPLGGLAGGPGELFF TRBD2 NA TRBJ2-2 TRBV9